Listed below are T cell receptor beta chains from one sample, sequenced in a study of control samples from healthy donors and cancer patients. The data were produced by immunoSEQ multiplex PCR, yet TCRdb's version contains in-frame clones alone and is incomplete. The data show around 180,000 clones, roughly 92% seen once. The sequenced sample was blood. The origin of the receptors is a woman younger than 35 in good health. CDR3s include the opening cysteine and the closing phenylalanine or tryptophan. A D gene is named only where the DNA matches it firmly. Size is stated for part of the rows, as once, few or many counts, or as a class when the clone is expanded.

>NA|NA|TRBV18|TRBJ2-7
TGTGCCAGCTCACCACCATGGGGGATGGAGGGGAAAGTCCGCGAGCAGTACTTC
CASSPPWGMEGKVREQYF
>NA|NA|TRBV18|TRBJ2-7
TGTGCCAGCGCCCCAGGTTTCGCCTACGAGCAGTACTTC
CASAPGFAYEQYF
>NA|NA|TRBV6-2/TRBV6-3|TRBJ1-2
TGTGCCAGCAGTGACACGACAGTTGGCTACACCTTC
CASSDTTVGYTF
>NA|NA|TRBV27|TRBJ1-1
TGTGCCAGCAGTCCTCTAACAGGTCTCCGCGGAGATGGGGCCGCAGCCACTGAAGCTTTCTTT
CASSPLTGLRGDGAAATEAFF
>NA|NA|TRBV7-2|TRBJ1-2
TGTGCCAGCAGCTTAGCGCAGGGAGTTAACTATGGCTACACCTTC
CASSLAQGVNYGYTF
>once|TRBD1|TRBV7-6|TRBJ1-6
TGTGCCAGCAGCTTCAAACGCCAGGGGGCTCACTATAATTCACCCCTCCACTTT
CASSFKRQGAHYNSPLHF
>once|TRBD1|TRBV27|TRBJ2-3
TGTGCCAGCAGTTTCAGGGACAGTTACACAGATACGCAGTATTTT
CASSFRDSYTDTQYF
>once|NA|TRBV7-3|TRBJ2-1
TGTGCCAGCAGCTTAAGTCGTATAGGGGGAAATGAGCAGTTCTTC
CASSLSRIGGNEQFF
>NA|NA|TRBV5-1|TRBJ2-2
TGCGCCAGCAGCCCCCGACAGGGAGGCACCGGGGAGCTGTTTTTT
CASSPRQGGTGELFF
>once|NA|TRBV28|TRBJ2-3
TGTGCCAGCAGTTATCCGATTCCTAGCACAGATACGCAGTATTTT
CASSYPIPSTDTQYF
>NA|TRBD2|TRBV6-1|TRBJ2-3
TGTGCCAGCAGTCTAAGGACTAGCGGCACAGATACGCAGTATTTT
CASSLRTSGTDTQYF
>NA|TRBD1|TRBV9|TRBJ2-1
TGTGCCAGCAGCGTAGATACCGGACAGGGAAATGAGCAGTTCTTC
CASSVDTGQGNEQFF
>NA|TRBD2|TRBV25-1|TRBJ2-1
TGTGCCAGCAGACTTTTAGCGGGGGGGTTCGATGAGCAGTTCTTC
CASRLLAGGFDEQFF
>NA|NA|TRBV28|TRBJ1-5
TGTGCCAGCAGCCTCTACAATCAGCCCCAGCATTTT
CASSLYNQPQHF
>NA|NA|TRBV5-6|TRBJ2-3
TGTGCCAGCAGCTTGTTTAGCACAGATACGCAGTATTTT
CASSLFSTDTQYF
>NA|NA|TRBV6-6|TRBJ2-1
TGTGCCAGCAGCTTCGGCGGGGATGAGCAGTTCTTC
CASSFGGDEQFF
>NA|TRBD1|TRBV2|TRBJ1-4
TGTGCCAATGCCGGGACAGCGAATGAAAAACTGTTTTTT
CANAGTANEKLFF
>NA|NA|TRBV10-1|TRBJ2-2
TGCGCCAGCAGTCCCGGAGTTAGGGGCCCCACCGGGGAGCTGTTTTTT
CASSPGVRGPTGELFF
>few|TRBD1|TRBV6-2/TRBV6-3|TRBJ1-5
TGTGCCAGCAGCCCGGGACAGGGGTGGCCTCAGCCCCAGCATTTT
CASSPGQGWPQPQHF
>NA|NA|TRBV14|TRBJ2-1
TGTGCCAGCAGCCCGGGACAAACCTACAATGAGCAGTTCTTC
CASSPGQTYNEQFF
>NA|TRBD2|TRBV7-2|TRBJ2-1
TGTGCCAGCAGCTACACGGGACTAGCTGGGAATGAGCAGTTCTTC
CASSYTGLAGNEQFF
>NA|TRBD1|TRBV18|TRBJ2-6
TGTGCCAGCTCACTCGGGACAGGGGGATCTGGGGCCAACGTCCTGACTTTC
CASSLGTGGSGANVLTF